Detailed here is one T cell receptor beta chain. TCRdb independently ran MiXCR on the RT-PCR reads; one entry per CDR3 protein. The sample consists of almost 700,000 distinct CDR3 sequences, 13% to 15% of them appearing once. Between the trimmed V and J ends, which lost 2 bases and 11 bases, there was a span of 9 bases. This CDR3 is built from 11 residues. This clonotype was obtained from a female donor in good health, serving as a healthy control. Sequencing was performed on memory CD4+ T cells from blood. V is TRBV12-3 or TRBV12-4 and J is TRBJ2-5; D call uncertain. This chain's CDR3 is CASSLLEIQYF. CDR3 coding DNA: TGTGCCAGCAGTTTACTAGAGATTCAGTACTTC.